One sample yielded the 4 T cell receptor beta chains listed below, sequenced in a study of blood T cells in healthy people across ages. Combining a sample-barcoded 5' primer with a J-beta primer mix, a second PCR ran for about 7 to 12 cycles. TCRdb used MiXCR to reprocess the 5' RACE reads, holding one entry per CDR3 protein. The table includes fewer than 2,000,000 distinct CDR3 sequences, 30% to 40% detected once. Sequences were obtained from blood. Source of these receptors: a woman in her 30s in good health.

CDR3 loop: CASSEGPLHSYEQYF. The CDR3 region has the DNA TGCGCCAGCAGCGAGGGACCGTTACACTCCTACGAGCAGTACTTC. V is TRBV5-1 and J is TRBJ2-7; D may match TRBD1 or TRBD2 (5 bases each). Trimming took off 4 bases at V and 0 bases at J, with 14 bases between the two ends. Germline V gives CDR1 SGHRS, CDR2 YFSETQ. This CDR3 is built from 15 residues.

The rearrangement links TRBV6-1 to TRBJ2-3; 8 bases are a match to TRBD1. This CDR3 region has 14 residues. Per germline, CDR1 MNHNS and CDR2 SASEGT. J was trimmed by 5 bases and V by 7 bases; bases with no gene match: 8. The CDR3, as DNA: TGTGCCAGCAACGGGAGACAGGGGATAGATACGCAGTATTTT. Its protein product is CASNGRQGIDTQYF.

CDR3 sequence (DNA): TGCAGTGCTTTTAGCGGGGGCTCCTACAATGAGCAGTTCTTC. This codes for CSAFSGGSYNEQFF. V and J are TRBV20-1 and TRBJ2-1; 9 bases fit TRBD2. The CDR3 sequence is 14 residues long. CDR1 and CDR2 from the germline V gene are DFQATT and SNEGSKA (reference sequence). J lost 0 bases, V lost 5 bases, and 2 bases had no gene match.

The chain couples TRBV20-1 to TRBJ1-2; 7 bases fit TRBD1. With 0 bases clipped from V and 2 bases from J, the junction kept 12 bases outside the gene matches. Germline V gene lookup returns CDR1 DFQATT and CDR2 SNEGSKA (reference sequence). The CDR3 extends over 17 amino acids. CDR3 loop: CSARDKGDRVSNYGYTF. The DNA of the CDR3 is TGCAGTGCTAGAGATAAGGGAGACAGGGTTTCGAACTATGGCTACACCTTC.